The 30 T cell receptor beta chains below all came from one sample that was sequenced in a study of blood T cell repertoires in COVID-19. The assay was immunoSEQ multiplex PCR, and TCRdb's table has in-frame clones only and misses some. The repertoire holds around 190,000 clones, roughly four fifths seen once, with nearly 9.5% in the top ten. Specimen: PBMCs or T cells enriched from blood (not recorded which). These receptors all stem from a man between 35 and 55 years old who had recovered from COVID-19.

This clone was counted many times. The chain recombines TRBV3-1 (or the pseudogene TRBV3-2) with TRBJ2-7, with 13 nucleotides matching TRBD2. CDR3 length: 17 amino acids. V gave up 1 base and J gave up 4 bases; unmatched junction bases: 7. Germline V lookup: CDR1 LGHDT, CDR2 YNNKEL (reference sequence). CDR3 region: CASSQGTSGSGGYEQYF. The CDR3 DNA reads TGTGCCAGCAGCCAAGGGACTAGCGGGAGTGGGGGGTACGAGCAGTACTTC.

The rearrangement links TRBV19 to TRBJ2-3; D gene uncertain. The CDR3 runs to 14 residues. V was shortened by 3 bases and J by 0 bases, with 7 bases between the two germline ends. Germline loops: CDR1 LNHDA, CDR2 SQIVND (reference sequence). CDR3 loop: CASSIGASTDTQYF. The CDR3 nucleotides read TGTGCCAGTAGTATCGGAGCAAGCACAGATACGCAGTATTTT. Full variable domain (missing parts from reference TRBV19 and TRBJ2-3): DGGITQSPKYLFRKEGQNVTLSCEQNLNHDAMYWYRQDPGQGLRLIYYSQIVNDFQKGDIAEGYSVSREKKESFPLTVTSAQKNPTAFYLCASSIGASTDTQYFGPGTRLTVL.

The chain combines TRBV5-6 with TRBJ1-5; D may be TRBD1 (5 bases). The CDR3 loop spans 15 amino acids. The germline gives CDR1 SGHDT, CDR2 YYEEEE. V gave up 4 bases and J gave up 0 bases, with 11 bases separating them. The CDR3 DNA follows: TGTGCCAGCAGCACGGGACTCAATAGCAATCAGCCCCAGCATTTT. As protein: CASSTGLNSNQPQHF.

The chain joins TRBV15 to TRBJ1-2; 7 positions agree with TRBD1. The V and J ends lost 1 base and 3 bases, in that order; junction bases with no gene match: 2. Germline CDR1 LNHNV, CDR2 YYDKDF (reference sequence). The CDR3 consists of 14 residues. CDR3 nucleotide sequence: TGTGCCACCAGCAGAGGAGGGGGCGACTATGGCTACACCTTC. Translating it yields CATSRGGGDYGYTF.

This sequence joins TRBV6-2 or TRBV6-3 and TRBJ2-1; possible D gene TRBD1, 6 bases. With 6 bases removed from V and 7 bases from J, the gap between germline ends came to 19 bases. The CDR3 runs 15 residues. Germline lookup yields CDR1 MNHEY and CDR2 SVGEGT. CDR3 nucleotide sequence: TGTGCCAGCAGCCTCCGAGGGGGAGCGGTAAATGAGCAGTTCTTC. This sequence encodes CASSLRGGAVNEQFF.

V usage is TRBV28 and J usage is TRBJ1-1; tentative D call: TRBD1 (6 bases). CDR3 length: 12 amino acids. Germline CDR1 MDHEN, CDR2 SYDVKM. V was clipped by 1 base and J by 7 bases, with 7 bases between them. CDR3 loop: CASSLYRDEAFF. The CDR3 coding sequence is TGTGCCAGCAGTTTATACAGGGATGAAGCTTTCTTT.

The chain employs TRBV5-1 and TRBJ1-2; 11 bases are shared with TRBD1. V trimming: 4 bases; J trimming: 8 bases; junction bases outside the gene matches: 7. Germline CDR1 SGHRS, CDR2 YFSETQ. The CDR3 has 14 amino acids. The CDR3 DNA is TGCGCCAGCAGCGCAGGGACAGGGGGTGAAGGCTACACCTTC. Translation gives CASSAGTGGEGYTF.

The chain recombines TRBV29-1 with TRBJ1-5, with D possibly matching TRBD1 (5 bases). Germline V lookup: CDR1 SQVTM, CDR2 ANQGSEA. V dropped 0 bases and J dropped 6 bases, with 9 bases sitting between them. The CDR3 is 13 amino acids. CDR3 DNA: TGCAGCGTTGAAGACAGGGCTGGTCAGCCCCAGCATTTT. Amino acid sequence: CSVEDRAGQPQHF.

This clone was seen only a few times. The chain is built from TRBV4-1 and TRBJ1-1, with TRBD1 identical over 8 bases. Germline values: CDR1 MGHRA, CDR2 YSYEKL. This CDR3 is 13 amino acids long. V lost 4 bases and J lost 11; bases outside the gene matches: 9. Written as DNA, the CDR3 is TGCGCCAGCAGCCCAGACAGGGGCCGAGAGGCTTTCTTT. Its translation is CASSPDRGREAFF.

This rearrangement joins TRBV6-5 to TRBJ1-1; D gene uncertain. The germline V gene encodes CDR1 MNHEY and CDR2 SVGAGI. Trimming removed 7 bases at V and 0 bases at J, with 15 bases between. The CDR3 consists of 15 residues. This CDR3 is CASTRHVILNTEAFF. The CDR3 DNA reads as TGTGCCAGCACCAGGCATGTGATTTTGAACACTGAAGCTTTCTTT.

This sequence joins TRBV9 and TRBJ2-1; 9 bases line up with TRBD2. The CDR3 totals 16 residues. V lost 2 bases to trimming and J lost 4 bases; unmatched junction nucleotides: 7. The germline V gene encodes CDR1 SGDLS and CDR2 YYNGEE. CDR3 residues: CASSVVSAGGYNEQFF. The CDR3 DNA follows: TGTGCCAGCAGCGTGGTCTCTGCGGGAGGGTACAATGAGCAGTTCTTC. Drawing the rest from reference TRBV9 and TRBJ2-1, the complete variable domain is DSGVTQTPKHLITATGQRVTLRCSPRSGDLSVYWYQQSLDQGLQFLIQYYNGEERAKGNILERFSAQQFPDLHSELNLSSLELGDSALYFCASSVVSAGGYNEQFFGPGTRLTVL.

The chain couples TRBV19 to TRBJ1-2; 8 bases fit TRBD1. Germline trimming cut 3 bases from V and 6 bases from J; bases unmatched to any gene: 9. The length of the CDR3 is 15 residues. Per germline, CDR1 LNHDA and CDR2 SQIVND (reference sequence). The CDR3 bases are TGTGCCAGTAGTATGGGACTCCCAGGGGGCAATGGCTACACCTTC. Encoded protein: CASSMGLPGGNGYTF.

J is TRBJ2-2 and V is TRBV7-9, with 7 bases matching TRBD2. Looked up from germline, CDR1 is SEHNR and CDR2 is FQNEAQ (reference sequence). The V gene end was trimmed by 0 bases and the J gene end by 2 bases; junction bases not matched to a gene: 12. The CDR3 runs 19 residues. The chain's CDR3 is CASSLAYLAASGNTGELFF. In DNA, the CDR3 is TGTGCCAGCAGCTTAGCTTACCTTGCGGCTAGCGGTAACACCGGGGAGCTGTTTTTT. Variable domain in full (rest from reference TRBV7-9 and TRBJ2-2): DTGVSQNPRHKITKRGQNVTFRCDPISEHNRLYWYRQTLGQGPEFLTYFQNEAQLEKSRLLSDRFSAERPKGSFSTLEIQRTEQGDSAMYLCASSLAYLAASGNTGELFFGEGSRLTVL.

The chain uses TRBV28 and TRBJ1-2; no reliable D call. The CDR3 length is 13 residues. Trimming removed 5 bases at V and 5 bases at J, with 12 bases between. Germline assignment: CDR1 MDHEN and CDR2 SYDVKM. Here the CDR3 reads CASSAVNNYGYTF. The DNA for the CDR3 is TGTGCCAGCAGTGCGGTAAATAATTATGGCTACACCTTC.

Many counts were recorded for this clone. The chain joins TRBV6-6 to TRBJ2-1; D is perhaps TRBD1 (5 bases). This CDR3 has 15 residues. The germline V gene has CDR1 MNHNY and CDR2 SVGAGI (reference sequence). Trimming stripped 4 bases from V and 7 bases from J, with 17 bases between. CDR3 residues: CASSLGEWEINEQFF. DNA of the CDR3: TGTGCCAGCAGTTTAGGGGAATGGGAAATTAATGAGCAGTTCTTC.

This clone was detected ten times or more. J is TRBJ2-7 and V is TRBV29-1; tentative D call: TRBD1 (6 bases). CDR3 length: 14 residues. Per the germline V gene, CDR1 is SQVTM and CDR2 is ANQGSEA. V was clipped by 3 bases and J by 3 bases, with 15 bases between them. CDR3 bases: TGCAGCGTTGAGGTGCCGGGACAAAACTACGAGCAGTACTTC. This gives the protein CSVEVPGQNYEQYF.

The chain has TRBV5-4 and TRBJ2-3; 15 bases are a match to TRBD2. Germline loops: CDR1 SGHNT, CDR2 YYREEE (reference sequence). The CDR3 consists of 16 residues. V lost 4 bases and J lost 2; bases outside the gene matches: 2. The CDR3 DNA reads TGTGCCAGCAGCCGGACTAGCGGGGGGGTCACAGATACGCAGTATTTT. Its protein is CASSRTSGGVTDTQYF.

CDR3: CASSPAGVSYNEQFF. In nucleotides, the CDR3 is TGCGCCAGCAGCCCCGCCGGGGTCTCCTACAATGAGCAGTTCTTC. The rearrangement uses TRBV5-1 and TRBJ2-1, with a possible D match to TRBD2 (5 bases). The germline V gene has CDR1 SGHRS and CDR2 YFSETQ. CDR3 length: 15 residues. Between the trimmed V and J ends, which lost 4 bases and 0 bases, there was a span of 11 bases.

The chain combines TRBV5-4 with TRBJ2-3, with 10 bases fitting TRBD2. V trimming: 4 bases; J trimming: 2 bases; junction bases outside the gene matches: 4. The CDR3 is 15 amino acids. Germline V CDR1 and CDR2: SGHNT, YYREEE (reference sequence). The CDR3 spells CASSPLAGVTDTQYF. DNA of the CDR3: TGTGCCAGCAGCCCGCTAGCGGGGGTCACAGATACGCAGTATTTT.

V is TRBV7-2 and J is TRBJ2-1; no clear D. This CDR3 region has 14 residues. V was trimmed by 5 bases and J by 5 bases, leaving 13 bases between them. Germline values: CDR1 SGHTA, CDR2 FQGNSA. The CDR3 loop reads CASSPHTANNEQFF. The CDR3, as DNA: TGTGCCAGCAGCCCCCATACAGCCAACAATGAGCAGTTCTTC.

This clone has a single count. V usage is TRBV19 and J usage is TRBJ1-1; weak D call: TRBD1 (5 bases). The germline gives CDR1 LNHDA, CDR2 SQIVND (reference sequence). Trimming took off 1 base at V and 4 bases at J, with 19 bases between the two ends. The CDR3 is made up of 17 amino acids. The DNA of the CDR3 is TGTGCCAGTAGTATAGTAGGCCCGGTGGGGGGGTTCACTGAAGCTTTCTTT. Translating gives CASSIVGPVGGFTEAFF. The entire variable domain, with the rest obtained from reference TRBV19 and TRBJ1-1, is as follows: DGGITQSPKYLFRKEGQNVTLSCEQNLNHDAMYWYRQDPGQGLRLIYYSQIVNDFQKGDIAEGYSVSREKKESFPLTVTSAQKNPTAFYLCASSIVGPVGGFTEAFFGQGTRLTVV.

V is TRBV9 and J is TRBJ2-5; 9 bases fit TRBD1. Germline assignment: CDR1 SGDLS and CDR2 YYNGEE. The J segment lost 5 bases and the V segment lost 0 bases, leaving 2 bases of the junction unmatched. CDR3 length: 14 amino acids. The CDR3 coding sequence is TGTGCCAGCAGCGTAGGAGGGACAGGGGAGACCCAGTACTTC. Amino acid sequence: CASSVGGTGETQYF.

V gene TRBV5-4 combines with J gene TRBJ1-6; D is uncertain. Deletions cut 0 bases from V and 7 bases from J, with 11 bases between. CDR1 is SGHNT and CDR2 is YYREEE in the germline V gene (reference sequence). The length of the CDR3 is 15 residues. CDR3 bases: TGTGCCAGCAGCTTGGCCGCGGATCGGAATTCACCCCTCCACTTT. It is translated as CASSLAADRNSPLHF. Complete variable domain (other parts from reference TRBV5-4 and TRBJ1-6): ETGVTQSPTHLIKTRGQQVTLRCSSQSGHNTVSWYQQALGQGPQFIFQYYREEENGRGNFPPRFSGLQFPNYSSELNVNALELDDSALYLCASSLAADRNSPLHFGNGTRLTVT.

The V and J genes are TRBV5-1 and TRBJ2-3; TRBD2 might be the D (6 bases). From germline, CDR1 is SGHRS and CDR2 YFSETQ. The CDR3 spans 17 residues. V was shortened by 4 bases and J by 2 bases, with 20 bases between the two germline ends. The CDR3 sequence is CASSRRSRESITDTQYF. The CDR3 region has the DNA TGCGCCAGCAGCAGGAGAAGCCGGGAGAGCATCACAGATACGCAGTATTTT. The variable domain in full, with the rest retrieved from reference TRBV5-1 and TRBJ2-3, is KAGVTQTPRYLIKTRGQQVTLSCSPISGHRSVSWYQQTPGQGLQFLFEYFSETQRNKGNFPGRFSGRQFSNSRSEMNVSTLELGDSALYLCASSRRSRESITDTQYFGPGTRLTVL.

This clone has just one count. The rearrangement joins TRBV9 to TRBJ2-2; 8 bases map to TRBD1. V shed 4 bases, J shed 3 bases, and the junction held 8 bases outside the gene matches. CDR1 SGDLS and CDR2 YYNGEE come from the germline V gene. This CDR3 comprises 16 residues. CDR3 residues: CASSPRTGSDTGELFF. The CDR3 DNA reads as TGTGCCAGCAGCCCTCGGACAGGGAGCGACACCGGGGAGCTGTTTTTT.

This sequence joins TRBV14 and TRBJ1-3; TRBD1 is a possible D gene (5 bases). V was pared by 4 bases and J by 2 bases, with 12 bases between. The CDR3 runs 15 residues. Germline assignment: CDR1 SGHDN and CDR2 FVKESK. The CDR3 DNA reads TGTGCCAGCAGCCCTCAGGGTCGAGCTGGAAACACCATATATTTT. Residues: CASSPQGRAGNTIYF.

J is TRBJ1-2 and V is TRBV19; 7 bases agree with TRBD1. The CDR3 loop spans 15 amino acids. Germline V lookup: CDR1 LNHDA, CDR2 SQIVND (reference sequence). J gave up 4 bases and V 4 bases, and 9 bases lay outside the gene matches. Written as DNA, the CDR3 is TGTGCCAGTAGTAGGGGACAGAGACCAATCTATGGCTACACCTTC. The encoded protein is CASSRGQRPIYGYTF.

This sequence joins TRBV10-2 and TRBJ1-6; D is unresolved. There are 14 residues in the CDR3. V lost 10 bases, J lost 4 bases, and 14 bases lay in between. Germline V gene data show CDR1 as WSHSY and CDR2 as SAAADI. The CDR3, as DNA: TGCGCCACCGCACCGGGAGGATATAATTCACCCCTCCACTTT. Translated, it gives CATAPGGYNSPLHF.

The V call is TRBV7-3, the J call TRBJ2-2; D not resolved. Trimming cost V 4 bases and J 3 bases, with 3 bases left between them. The CDR3 is 12 residues long. Germline CDR1 and CDR2: SGHTA and FQGTGA. The CDR3 DNA sequence: TGTGCCAGCAGCTCATACACCGGGGAGCTGTTTTTT. Its translation: CASSSYTGELFF.

The V call is TRBV24-1, the J call TRBJ2-1, with TRBD2 identical over 8 bases. CDR3 size: 14 residues. Germline V gene data show CDR1 as KGHDR and CDR2 as SFDVKD. The V and J ends lost 4 bases and 9 bases, in that order; junction bases with no gene match: 7. The CDR3 loop is CATSDSGGGSEQFF. In nucleotides, the CDR3 is TGTGCCACCAGTGACTCGGGGGGGGGAAGTGAGCAGTTCTTC.